These 19 T cell receptor beta chains came from one sample sequenced in a study of T cells in Graves' hyperthyroidism and ophthalmopathy. Amplification yielded TCR beta CDR3 regions, with RNA transcripts as the source. The TCR CDR3 was amplified in a first-round RT-PCR using the HTBI primer set. Via MiXCR, TCRdb re-called the multiplex PCR reads, giving one row per CDR3 protein. The repertoire has under 550,000 distinct CDR3 sequences, less than 20% of them found once; the top ten carry roughly 47%. The sequencing input was blood. These receptors came from a man aged 40-49 years with Graves' ophthalmopathy.

The rearrangement links TRBV29-1 to TRBJ2-3; D tentatively fits TRBD1 or TRBD2 (6 bases each). V lost 7 bases, J lost 4 bases, and 18 bases lay in between. The CDR3 loop spans 14 amino acids. Per the germline V gene, CDR1 is SQVTM and CDR2 is ANQGSEA. For the CDR3, the DNA is TGCAGCGCCTCTCCGACGGGGGCGGCAGATACGCAGTATTTT. Its protein product is CSASPTGAADTQYF.

The rearrangement uses TRBV19 and TRBJ1-1; possibly TRBD1 for D (6 bases). CDR1 and CDR2 from the germline V gene are LNHDA and SQIVND (reference sequence). This CDR3 comprises 14 residues. Trimming removed 8 bases at V and 3 bases at J, with 16 bases between. In DNA form, the CDR3 reads TGTGCCAGTGGAAGCGGGGGCATGGACACTGAAGCTTTCTTT. It specifies CASGSGGMDTEAFF.

This clonotype was detected only a few times. The rearrangement uses TRBV28 and TRBJ2-1; the match to TRBD2 covers 9 bases. Germline lookup yields CDR1 MDHEN and CDR2 SYDVKM. V was pared by 6 bases and J by 11 bases, with 17 bases of the junction left unmatched. The CDR3 runs 16 residues. The CDR3: CASSPWASGTYDKQFF. The CDR3 DNA is TGTGCCAGCAGCCCCTGGGCTAGCGGGACCTACGATAAGCAGTTCTTC.

The sample holds a few counts of this clonotype. The chain combines TRBV5-4 with TRBJ2-7, with TRBD2 matching 11 bases. CDR3 length: 15 amino acids. Per the germline V gene, CDR1 is SGHNT and CDR2 is YYREEE (reference sequence). V lost 1 base, J lost 3 bases, and 3 bases stayed unmatched. The CDR3 here is CASSLKGLADYEQYF. The DNA of the CDR3 is TGTGCCAGCAGCTTGAAGGGACTAGCGGACTACGAGCAGTACTTC. Combining the CDR3 with reference TRBV5-4 and TRBJ2-7 gives the whole variable domain ETGVTQSPTHLIKTRGQQVTLRCSSQSGHNTVSWYQQALGQGPQFIFQYYREEENGRGNFPPRFSGLQFPNYSSELNVNALELDDSALYLCASSLKGLADYEQYFGPGTRLTVT.

As to this clonotype: This sequence may be a read error, since a much larger clone differs from it by one base. The chain combines TRBV5-6 with TRBJ2-3, with D possibly TRBD1 on 5 matching bases. Trimming took off 4 bases at V and 2 bases at J, with 11 bases between the two ends. CDR1 and CDR2 from the germline V gene are SGHDT and YYEEEE. This CDR3 is 14 amino acids long. This chain's CDR3 is CASSPDMITDTQYF. CDR3 DNA sequence: TGTGCCAGCAGCCCGGACATGATCACAGATACGCAGTATTTT. Drawing the rest from reference TRBV5-6 and TRBJ2-3, the complete variable domain is DAGVTQSPTHLIKTRGQQVTLRCSPKSGHDTVSWYQQALGQGPQFIFQYYEEEERQRGNFPDRFSGHQFPNYSSELNVNALLLGDSALYLCASSPDMITDTQYFGPGTRLTVL.

This clonotype was recorded at least ten times. The V and J genes are TRBV11-2 and TRBJ1-4; possible D gene TRBD1, 6 bases. This CDR3 contains 18 residues. Looked up from germline, CDR1 is SGHAT and CDR2 is FQNNGV. V was shortened by 4 bases and J by 0 bases, with 18 bases between the two germline ends. The CDR3 region has the DNA TGTGCCAGCAGCTATAAATACAGGGTCTCCGCAACTAATGAAAAACTGTTTTTT. Translating it yields CASSYKYRVSATNEKLFF.

This clonotype was observed many times. This chain links TRBV18 with TRBJ2-3; D is unresolved. The CDR3 consists of 12 residues. V was cut by 6 bases and J by 6 bases, with 10 bases left in between. CDR1 and CDR2 (germline): KGHSH, LQKENI. CDR3 amino acids: CASSGDADTQYF. The CDR3 bases are TGTGCCAGCTCCGGTGACGCGGATACGCAGTATTTT.

This clonotype was counted many times. V and J are TRBV28 and TRBJ2-3; D unclear. This CDR3 is built from 12 residues. Germline V lookup: CDR1 MDHEN, CDR2 SYDVKM. The germline V and J ends were trimmed by 5 bases and 4 bases, with 7 bases remaining between them. CDR3 coding DNA: TGTGCCAGCAGTCCCTGGGCAGATACGCAGTATTTT. Protein: CASSPWADTQYF.

This clonotype was detected a few times. This chain uses TRBV5-1 with TRBJ1-5; D is perhaps TRBD1 (5 bases). The germline V gene has CDR1 SGHRS and CDR2 YFSETQ. The V gene lost 5 bases and the J gene lost 1 base, with 10 bases spanning the gap. This CDR3 comprises 14 residues. DNA for the CDR3: TGCGCCAGCAGTACCGGGGGAAGCAATCAGCCCCAGCATTTT. Translated: CASSTGGSNQPQHF.

In this sample, this clonotype turned up a few times. This chain links TRBV6-2 or TRBV6-3 with TRBJ2-1; 9 bases map to TRBD2. The V segment lost 2 bases and the J segment 6 bases; nucleotides outside the gene matches: 5. The CDR3 has 15 residues. Germline CDR1 reads MNHEY; CDR2 reads SVGEGT. Here the CDR3 DNA reads TGTGCCAGCAGTTACCGGGGACTAGCCACCAATGAGCAGTTCTTC. Residues: CASSYRGLATNEQFF.

This clonotype was recorded at least ten times. The rearrangement uses TRBV28 and TRBJ2-3, with TRBD2 identical over 8 bases. The CDR3 sequence is 18 residues long. V gave up 6 bases and J gave up 5 bases; unmatched junction bases: 19. Germline V lookup: CDR1 MDHEN, CDR2 SYDVKM. As DNA, the CDR3 is TGTGCCAGCAGCCCGTGGCCATTCAGCGGGAGTGGAGGAGATACGCAGTATTTT. It translates to CASSPWPFSGSGGDTQYF.

V usage is TRBV20-1 and J usage is TRBJ1-1, with no clear D. With 0 bases removed from V and 0 bases from J, the gap between germline ends came to 8 bases. The CDR3 runs 14 residues. Per the germline V gene, CDR1 is DFQATT and CDR2 is SNEGSKA (reference sequence). This chain's CDR3 is CSARDASMNTEAFF. CDR3 DNA: TGCAGTGCTAGAGATGCAAGCATGAACACTGAAGCTTTCTTT.

The chain combines TRBV28 with TRBJ1-6; unclear D gene. CDR3 length: 12 amino acids. Trimming pared 6 bases from V and 11 bases from J, leaving 11 bases between. Germline V lookup: CDR1 MDHEN, CDR2 SYDVKM. In DNA form, the CDR3 reads TGTGCCAGCAGCACGAATATGACACCCCTCCACTTT. Translating gives CASSTNMTPLHF.

The chain uses TRBV10-3 and TRBJ2-7; 9 nucleotides match TRBD2. The CDR3 runs to 16 residues. Germline V gene lookup returns CDR1 ENHRY and CDR2 SYGVKD. Losses at the gene ends were 4 bases for V and 4 bases for J; bases not matched to a gene: 11. CDR3 sequence (DNA): TGTGCCATCAGTGGGGGGGAAGCGGGAGGATTATACGAGCAGTACTTC. This sequence encodes CAISGGEAGGLYEQYF.

This clonotype was counted at least ten times. V is TRBV10-3 and J is TRBJ2-6; D uncertain. Deletions cut 10 bases from V and 2 bases from J, with 9 bases between. The CDR3 sequence is 13 residues long. Germline V gene lookup returns CDR1 ENHRY and CDR2 SYGVKD. The CDR3 DNA reads TGTGCCACCGGTGTTACTGGGGCCAACGTCCTGACTTTC. Protein: CATGVTGANVLTF.

This clonotype has at least ten counts. The chain links TRBV3-1 to TRBJ2-2, with D perhaps TRBD2 (5 bases). Trimming removed 1 base from V and 7 bases from J, with 13 bases in between. Germline loops: CDR1 LGHDT, CDR2 YNNKEL (reference sequence). This CDR3 is built from 15 residues. CDR3 coding DNA: TGTGCCAGCAGCCAAGGAATTAGCCGGGGCGGGGAGCTGTTTTTT. It encodes CASSQGISRGGELFF.

Many counts were recorded for this clonotype. The V gene is TRBV6-2 or TRBV6-3, the J gene TRBJ2-1, with 9 nucleotides matching TRBD2. The CDR3 extends over 15 amino acids. V shed 7 bases, J shed 11 bases, and the junction held 15 bases outside the gene matches. Per germline, CDR1 MNHEY and CDR2 SVGEGT. The DNA of the CDR3 is TGTGCCAGCAACGTCGGGACTAGCTTCCGCGGTCAGCAGTTCTTC. Encoded protein: CASNVGTSFRGQQFF.

This clonotype turned up a few times. The gene calls are TRBV20-1 and TRBJ2-1; D tentatively reads TRBD1 or TRBD2 (5 bases each). V dropped 4 bases and J dropped 6 bases, with 10 bases sitting between them. The CDR3 sequence is 12 residues long. Per the germline V gene, CDR1 is DFQATT and CDR2 is SNEGSKA (reference sequence). In DNA form, the CDR3 reads TGCAGTGCTATGGGGGTCTCCAATGAGCAGTTCTTC. The encoded protein is CSAMGVSNEQFF.

The chain uses TRBV4-1 and TRBJ1-1, with TRBD1 matching 10 bases. Looked up from germline, CDR1 is MGHRA and CDR2 is YSYEKL. The CDR3 runs 15 residues. V shed 1 base, J shed 5 bases, and the junction held 4 bases outside the gene matches. The CDR3 sequence is CASSQVGQGWTEAFF. In nucleotides, the CDR3 is TGCGCCAGCAGCCAAGTGGGACAGGGGTGGACTGAAGCTTTCTTT.